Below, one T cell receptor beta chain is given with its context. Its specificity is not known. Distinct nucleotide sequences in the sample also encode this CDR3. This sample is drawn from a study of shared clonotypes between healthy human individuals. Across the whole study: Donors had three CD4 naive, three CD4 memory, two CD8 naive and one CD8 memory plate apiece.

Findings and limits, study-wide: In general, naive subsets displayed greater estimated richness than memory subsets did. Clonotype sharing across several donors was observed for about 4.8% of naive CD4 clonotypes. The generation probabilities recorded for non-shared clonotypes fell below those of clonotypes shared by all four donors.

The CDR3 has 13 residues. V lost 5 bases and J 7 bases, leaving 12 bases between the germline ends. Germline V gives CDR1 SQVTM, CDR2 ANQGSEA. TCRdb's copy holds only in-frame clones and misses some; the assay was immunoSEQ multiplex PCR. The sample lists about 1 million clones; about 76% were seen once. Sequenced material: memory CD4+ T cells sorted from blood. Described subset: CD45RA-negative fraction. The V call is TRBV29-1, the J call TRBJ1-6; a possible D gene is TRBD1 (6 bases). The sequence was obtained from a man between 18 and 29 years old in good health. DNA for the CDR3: TGCAGCGTTTTGACAGGCCCGAATTCACCCCTCCACTTT. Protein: CSVLTGPNSPLHF.